The next 22 T cell receptor beta chains were all read from a single sample in a study of technical replicates of blood from several donors. Clones were read by immunoSEQ multiplex PCR, and TCRdb kept only the in-frame ones, dropping some. Of tens of thousands of clones listed, under 95% are singletons. The sequenced sample was T cells isolated from PBMCs. These receptors originate from a human donor in good health.

The rearrangement links TRBV11-2 to TRBJ1-2, with a possible D match to TRBD1 (5 bases). Germline V lookup: CDR1 SGHAT, CDR2 FQNNGV. The germline V and J ends were trimmed by 5 bases and 4 bases, with 11 bases remaining between them. CDR3 length: 13 residues. Here the CDR3 reads CASSPTGPYGYTF. As DNA, the CDR3 is TGTGCCAGCAGCCCAACAGGACCCTATGGCTACACCTTC.

The chain joins TRBV7-9 to TRBJ2-7; TRBD2 matches 12 bases. CDR1 and CDR2 from the germline V gene are SEHNR and FQNEAQ (reference sequence). V shed 5 bases and J 7 bases; nucleotides not matched to a gene: 9. The CDR3 runs to 15 residues. Here the CDR3 reads CASSPPSGRAGEQYF. As DNA, the CDR3 is TGTGCCAGCAGCCCCCCTAGCGGGAGGGCGGGGGAGCAGTACTTC.

This chain joins TRBV28 and TRBJ2-5, with TRBD1 identical over 8 bases. Germline V lookup: CDR1 MDHEN, CDR2 SYDVKM. With 2 bases clipped from V and 12 bases from J, the junction kept 11 bases outside the gene matches. CDR3 length: 14 amino acids. In DNA, the CDR3 is TGTGCCAGCAGTTTAGCCCCAGGGGGCGGCGAGGAGTACTTC. It translates to CASSLAPGGGEEYF. Full variable domain (remainder filled in from reference TRBV28 and TRBJ2-5): DVKVTQSSRYLVKRTGEKVFLECVQDMDHENMFWYRQDPGLGLRLIYFSYDVKMKEKGDIPEGYSVSREKKERFSLILESASTNQTSMYLCASSLAPGGGEEYFGPGTRLLVL.

The V gene is TRBV18, the J gene TRBJ1-2; 7 bases are shared with TRBD1. The ends lost 2 bases at V and 7 bases at J; junction bases unmatched: 4. CDR1 is KGHSH and CDR2 is LQKENI in the germline V gene. This CDR3 contains 13 residues. The CDR3 DNA follows: TGTGCCAGCTCACCAACGACAGGGTTTGGCTACACCTTC. As protein: CASSPTTGFGYTF.

The rearrangement uses TRBV6-1 and TRBJ2-7; D uncertain. The CDR3 consists of 11 residues. The ends were cut back, 9 bases at V and 5 bases at J, with 11 bases in the middle. Germline lookup yields CDR1 MNHNS and CDR2 SASEGT. CDR3 bases: TGTGCCAGTACTCGCCTAGACGAGCAGTACTTC. Encoded protein: CASTRLDEQYF.

This chain joins TRBV25-1 and TRBJ1-1; a weak D match, TRBD1 (6 bases). CDR3 length: 12 amino acids. Trimming took off 7 bases at V and 8 bases at J, with 14 bases between the two ends. Germline CDR1 and CDR2: MGHDK and SYGVNS. CDR3 region: CASTIGQTEAFF. The CDR3 DNA follows: TGTGCCAGCACTATAGGACAGACCGAAGCTTTCTTT.

This clone was observed once. J is TRBJ2-7 and V is TRBV6-1; D is possibly TRBD2 (5 bases). CDR3 length equals 13 residues. Germline assignment: CDR1 MNHNS and CDR2 SASEGT. The V end was cut by 6 bases, the J end by 0 bases, with 9 bases between. CDR3 nucleotide sequence: TGTGCCAGCAGAAGCGGTCTCTCCTACGAGCAGTACTTC. Translating gives CASRSGLSYEQYF.

The chain recombines TRBV7-6 with TRBJ1-2; D is perhaps TRBD1 (5 bases). In germline, CDR1 is SGHVS, CDR2 FNYEAQ. The CDR3 covers 13 residues. Trimming took 2 bases from V and 4 from J, leaving 8 bases between them. The DNA of the CDR3 is TGTGCCAGCAGCTTACACGGGGGCTATGGCTACACCTTC. This translates into CASSLHGGYGYTF. Looking up the rest from reference TRBV7-6 and TRBJ1-2 gives the full variable domain: GAGVSQSPRYKVTKRGQDVALRCDPISGHVSLYWYRQALGQGPEFLTYFNYEAQQDKSGLPNDRFSAERPEGSISTLTIQRTEQRDSAMYRCASSLHGGYGYTFGSGTRLTVV.

This rearrangement joins TRBV30 to TRBJ2-1; 8 bases agree with TRBD2. CDR3 length: 12 amino acids. Germline CDR1 reads GTSNPN; CDR2 reads SVGIG (reference sequence). Trimming removed 2 bases from V and 16 bases from J; junction bases left unmatched: 10. This CDR3 is CAWSPYPGGAFF. CDR3 coding DNA: TGTGCCTGGAGTCCCTACCCGGGGGGGGCTTTCTTC.

The genes are TRBV11-2 and TRBJ2-7; perhaps TRBD2 as D (6 bases). In germline, CDR1 is SGHAT, CDR2 FQNNGV. Trimming pared 8 bases from V and 2 bases from J, leaving 22 bases between. This CDR3 spans 16 amino acids. The CDR3 coding sequence is TGTGCCAGCGCTCAAGGGCTGGGGACTGCCGCCTACGAGCAGTACTTC. It is translated as CASAQGLGTAAYEQYF.

The rearrangement joins TRBV6-5 to TRBJ2-2, with D maybe TRBD1 (6 bases). The CDR3 runs 15 residues. Trimming left V 4 bases short and J 5 bases short, with 14 bases between. Germline CDR1 MNHEY, CDR2 SVGAGI. The CDR3 DNA is TGTGCCAGCAGTTTCTCCGGACAGTGGACCGGGGAGCTGTTTTTT. Translating it yields CASSFSGQWTGELFF.

The chain carries TRBV9 and TRBJ1-1; D might be TRBD1 (5 bases). The germline V and J ends were trimmed by 0 bases and 5 bases, with 17 bases remaining between them. This CDR3 comprises 16 residues. Germline V lookup: CDR1 SGDLS, CDR2 YYNGEE. DNA of the CDR3: TGTGCCAGCAGCGTAGGTGAGAATTCAGGGATAACTGAAGCTTTCTTT. Its protein product is CASSVGENSGITEAFF.

The rearrangement links TRBV27 to TRBJ2-1, with D possibly matching TRBD1 (5 bases). The V gene's germline CDR1 is MNHEY and CDR2 SMNVEV (reference sequence). The CDR3 length is 12 residues. V dropped 5 bases and J dropped 4 bases, with 6 bases sitting between them. CDR3 bases: TGTGCCAGCAGTGACAGTTACAATGAGCAGTTCTTC. Translating it yields CASSDSYNEQFF.

The chain carries TRBV5-1 and TRBJ2-7, with unresolved D. The CDR3 runs to 14 residues. Germline V CDR1 and CDR2: SGHRS, YFSETQ. V lost 1 base, J lost 0 bases, and 8 bases lay in between. The CDR3 coding sequence is TGCGCCAGCAGCTTGAGCCGCAACTCCTACGAGCAGTACTTC. Translation: CASSLSRNSYEQYF.

J is TRBJ2-2 and V is TRBV9, with 7 bases that match TRBD2. The junction had 8 bases not matched to a gene; V was cut back by 0 bases and J by 0 bases. The CDR3 sequence is 18 residues long. From germline, CDR1 is SGDLS and CDR2 YYNGEE. Written as DNA, the CDR3 is TGTGCCAGCAGCGTAGCCTCAGGGCTAGCGGCGAACACCGGGGAGCTGTTTTTT. This encodes CASSVASGLAANTGELFF. Combining the CDR3 with reference TRBV9 and TRBJ2-2 gives the whole variable domain DSGVTQTPKHLITATGQRVTLRCSPRSGDLSVYWYQQSLDQGLQFLIQYYNGEERAKGNILERFSAQQFPDLHSELNLSSLELGDSALYFCASSVASGLAANTGELFFGEGSRLTVL.

The chain is built from TRBV5-6 and TRBJ2-7, with D unclear. Between the trimmed V and J ends, which lost 4 bases and 1 base, there was a span of 12 bases. This CDR3 is built from 14 residues. CDR1 and CDR2 from the germline V gene are SGHDT and YYEEEE. CDR3 nucleotides: TGTGCCAGCAGCCCAGTCTCGTCGTCCTACGAGCAGTACTTC. Its translation is CASSPVSSSYEQYF.

CDR3 amino acids: CSARYSGEAFF. CDR3 DNA: TGCAGTGCTAGATACTCCGGTGAAGCTTTCTTT. The V call is TRBV20-1, the J call TRBJ1-1; D is unclear. Trimming cost V 2 bases and J 7 bases, with 8 bases left between them. Germline CDR1 reads DFQATT; CDR2 reads SNEGSKA (reference sequence). The CDR3 is 11 amino acids.

The chain uses TRBV28 and TRBJ1-5, with 9 positions matching TRBD1. This CDR3 comprises 15 residues. Germline V gene lookup returns CDR1 MDHEN and CDR2 SYDVKM. J lost 6 bases, V lost 7 bases, and 10 bases had no gene match. The CDR3 protein is CASTIPGTGIQPQHF. In nucleotides, the CDR3 is TGTGCCAGCACCATACCCGGGACAGGGATTCAGCCCCAGCATTTT.

The chain has TRBV15 and TRBJ1-1, with 7 bases aligning to TRBD1. Trimming removed 2 bases from V and 3 bases from J; junction bases left unmatched: 3. Per the germline V gene, CDR1 is LNHNV and CDR2 is YYDKDF (reference sequence). The CDR3 contains 14 residues. CDR3 amino acids: CATSRQDRDTEAFF. CDR3 bases: TGTGCCACCAGCAGACAAGACAGGGACACTGAAGCTTTCTTT.

The rearrangement uses TRBV2 and TRBJ2-1; 9 nucleotides match TRBD2. The J segment lost 9 bases and the V segment lost 3 bases, leaving 9 bases of the junction unmatched. CDR3 length: 15 residues. Germline CDR1 is SNHLY and CDR2 is FYNNEI. The CDR3 DNA reads TGTGCCAGCAGTGATCTTGCGGGAGGGGCCGCTGAGCAGTTCTTC. This codes for CASSDLAGGAAEQFF.

V is TRBV2 and J is TRBJ1-2, with a tentative D call TRBD1 (6 bases). Germline V CDR1 and CDR2: SNHLY, FYNNEI. CDR3 length equals 14 residues. The V and J ends lost 6 bases and 2 bases respectively, with 13 bases between them. In DNA form, the CDR3 reads TGTGCCAGCAGCCCGACCCAGGGGAACTATGGCTACACCTTC. Amino acids: CASSPTQGNYGYTF.

The rearrangement uses TRBV11-2 and TRBJ2-1; 8 nucleotides line up with TRBD1. The V gene end was trimmed by 5 bases and the J gene end by 2 bases; junction bases not matched to a gene: 5. The V gene's germline CDR1 is SGHAT and CDR2 FQNNGV. The CDR3 has 15 amino acids. The CDR3 DNA follows: TGTGCCAGCAGCCACGGACAGGGCCCCTACAATGAGCAGTTCTTC. This codes for CASSHGQGPYNEQFF. Using reference TRBV11-2 and TRBJ2-1 for the parts outside the CDR3, the full variable domain is EAGVAQSPRYKIIEKRQSVAFWCNPISGHATLYWYQQILGQGPKLLIQFQNNGVVDDSQLPKDRFSAERLKGVDSTLKIQPAKLEDSAVYLCASSHGQGPYNEQFFGPGTRLTVL.